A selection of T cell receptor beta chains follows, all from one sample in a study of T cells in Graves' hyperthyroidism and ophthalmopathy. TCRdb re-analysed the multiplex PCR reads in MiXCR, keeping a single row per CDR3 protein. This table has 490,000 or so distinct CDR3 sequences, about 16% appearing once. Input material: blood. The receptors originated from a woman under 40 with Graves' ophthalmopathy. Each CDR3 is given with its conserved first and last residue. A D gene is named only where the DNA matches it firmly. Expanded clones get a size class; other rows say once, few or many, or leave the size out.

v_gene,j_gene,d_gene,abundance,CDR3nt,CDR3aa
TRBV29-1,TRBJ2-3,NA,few,TGCAGCGGGGGGTGGACAGATACGCAGTATTTT,CSGGWTDTQYF
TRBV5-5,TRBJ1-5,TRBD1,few,TGTGCCAGCAGCTTGGCCGGCAGGGGGGGTCAGCCCCAGCATTTT,CASSLAGRGGQPQHF
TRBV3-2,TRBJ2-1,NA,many,TGTGCCAGCAGCCACAAGACCCGAGGTGGTGAGCAGTTCTTC,CASSHKTRGGEQFF
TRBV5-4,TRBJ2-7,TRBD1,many,TGTGCCAGCAGCCCGACAGGGGGCGATCCCTACGAGCAGTACTTC,CASSPTGGDPYEQYF
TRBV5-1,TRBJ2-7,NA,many,TGCGCCAGCAGCCCAAACACCGGACGGCTGAGCTCCTACGAGCAGTACTTC,CASSPNTGRLSSYEQYF
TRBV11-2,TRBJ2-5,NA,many,TGTGCCAGCAGCTTCATCACAGGGGGGGGGGAGACCCAGTACTTC,CASSFITGGGETQYF
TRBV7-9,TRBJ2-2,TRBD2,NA,TGTGCCAGCAGCGCTAGCGGGACCTACACCGGGGAGCTGTTTTTT,CASSASGTYTGELFF
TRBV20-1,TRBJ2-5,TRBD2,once,TGCAGTGCTAGCCCACACTTAGCGGGAGTCGAGACCCAGTACTTC,CSASPHLAGVETQYF
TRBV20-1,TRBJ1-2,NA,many,TGCAGTGCTCTGGGGGGAACCAACTATGGCTACACCTTC,CSALGGTNYGYTF
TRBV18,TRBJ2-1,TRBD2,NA,TGTGCCAGCTCCATCGTTGGGCTTGGCGGGAGTTACAATGAGCAGTTCTTC,CASSIVGLGGSYNEQFF
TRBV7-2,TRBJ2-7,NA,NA,TGTGCCAGCAGAGTACGGGGCTCCTACGAGCAGTACTTC,CASRVRGSYEQYF
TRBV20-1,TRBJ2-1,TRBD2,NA,TGCAGTGCTAGGGGACTAGCGGGAGGGCCATATGAGCAGTTCTTC,CSARGLAGGPYEQFF
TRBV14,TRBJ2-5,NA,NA,TGTGCCAGCAGCCAAGCCACCGGGGGACAGCAAGAGACCCAGTACTTC,CASSQATGGQQETQYF
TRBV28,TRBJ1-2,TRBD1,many,TGTGCCAGCAAGTCGGACAGGGTGGATGGCTACACCTTC,CASKSDRVDGYTF
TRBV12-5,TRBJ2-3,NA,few,TGTGCTAGTGGTGGCGGGACACCTTACACAGATACGCAGTATTTT,CASGGGTPYTDTQYF
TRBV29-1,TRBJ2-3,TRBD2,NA,TGCAGCGTTGAGACTAGCGGGAGGTCCGGGGATACGCAGTATTTT,CSVETSGRSGDTQYF
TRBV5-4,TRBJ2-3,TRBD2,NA,TGTGCCAGCAGCCGGGGGACTAGCGGGACGAGAAGAGATACGCAGTATTTT,CASSRGTSGTRRDTQYF
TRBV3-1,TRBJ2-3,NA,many,TGTGCCAGCAGCCAACTGGGCGTGACAGATACGCAGTATTTT,CASSQLGVTDTQYF
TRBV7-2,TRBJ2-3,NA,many,TGTGCCAGCAGCTTACTAGGGAGCACAGATACGCAGTATTTT,CASSLLGSTDTQYF
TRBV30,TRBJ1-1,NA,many,TGTGCCTGGAGTGTAGGTACCACTGAAGCTTTCTTT,CAWSVGTTEAFF
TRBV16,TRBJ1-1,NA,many,TGTGCCAGCAGCCCCCTTGGGGGAGGATTGAACACTGAAGCTTTCTTT,CASSPLGGGLNTEAFF
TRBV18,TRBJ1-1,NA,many,TGTGCCAGCTCACCACCGGGGGGAACTGAAGCTTTCTTT,CASSPPGGTEAFF
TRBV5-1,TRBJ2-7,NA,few,TGCGCCAGCACCATGGGGGCGGGGATCCCCTACGAGCAGTACTTC,CASTMGAGIPYEQYF
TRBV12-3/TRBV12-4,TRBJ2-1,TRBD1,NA,TGTGCCAGCAGTTTTAGCGGACAGGGCTACAATGAGCAGTTCTTC,CASSFSGQGYNEQFF
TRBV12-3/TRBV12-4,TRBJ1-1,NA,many,TGTGCCAGCAGTTCAGGGAGGCGGACTGAAGCTTTCTTT,CASSSGRRTEAFF
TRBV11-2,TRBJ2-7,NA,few,TGTGCCAGCAGCCCCAACCGGGACCACTACGAGCAGTACTTC,CASSPNRDHYEQYF
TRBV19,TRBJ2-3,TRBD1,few,TGTGCCAGTAGTGTCCGGGACAGAAGGTTTTCAGATACGCAGTATTTT,CASSVRDRRFSDTQYF
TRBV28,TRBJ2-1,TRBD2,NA,TGTGCCAGCACTGCCGGGACTAGCGGGAGACATAGCAAGTTCTTC,CASTAGTSGRHSKFF
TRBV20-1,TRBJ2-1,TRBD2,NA,TGCAGTGCTTTTCCGGGACTAGCGGGCTACTACAATGAGCAGTTCTTC,CSAFPGLAGYYNEQFF
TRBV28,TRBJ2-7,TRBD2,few,TGTGCCAGCAGTGGGGGGGGAGCGGTGGCCTACGAGCAGTACTTC,CASSGGGAVAYEQYF
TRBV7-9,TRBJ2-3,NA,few,TGTGCCAGCAGCCCCCAGGGGTACACAGATACGCAGTATTTT,CASSPQGYTDTQYF
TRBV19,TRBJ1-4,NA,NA,TGTGCCAGTAGTATAGGAGATGGAAAACTGTTTTTT,CASSIGDGKLFF
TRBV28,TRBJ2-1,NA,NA,TGTGCCAGCAGTTTTAGGACAGAGACCTACAATGAGCAGTTCTTC,CASSFRTETYNEQFF
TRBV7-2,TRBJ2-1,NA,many,TGTGCCAGCAGCCCCCGACAGATCAATGAGCAGTTCTTC,CASSPRQINEQFF
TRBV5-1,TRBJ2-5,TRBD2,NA,TGTGCCAGCAGCAGGGGACTAGCGGGAGGAGATGAGACCCAGTACTTC,CASSRGLAGGDETQYF
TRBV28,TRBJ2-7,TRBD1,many,TGTGCCAGCAGTTTAATGACAGGGGGCGGGGACGAGCAGTACTTC,CASSLMTGGGDEQYF
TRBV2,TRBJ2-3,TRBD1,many,TGTGCCAGCAGTAAGACAGGGATTAGCACAGATACGCAGTATTTT,CASSKTGISTDTQYF
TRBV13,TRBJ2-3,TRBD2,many,TGTGCCAGCAGCCCTAGCGGGGGTAGCACAGATACGCAGTATTTT,CASSPSGGSTDTQYF
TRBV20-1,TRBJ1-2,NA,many,TGCAGTGCTAGTTTTTCTGGCTACACCTTC,CSASFSGYTF